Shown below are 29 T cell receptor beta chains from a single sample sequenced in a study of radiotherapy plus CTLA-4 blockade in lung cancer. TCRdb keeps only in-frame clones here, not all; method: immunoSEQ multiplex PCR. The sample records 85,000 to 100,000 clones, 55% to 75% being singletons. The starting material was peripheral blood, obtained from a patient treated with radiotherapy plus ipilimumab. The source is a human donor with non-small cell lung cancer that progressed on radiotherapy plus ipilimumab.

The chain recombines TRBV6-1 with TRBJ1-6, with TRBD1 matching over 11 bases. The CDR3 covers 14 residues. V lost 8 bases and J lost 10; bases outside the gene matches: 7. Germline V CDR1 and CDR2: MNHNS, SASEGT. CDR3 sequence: CASWAGTGGSPLHF. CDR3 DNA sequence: TGTGCCAGCTGGGCCGGGACAGGGGGATCACCCCTCCACTTT.

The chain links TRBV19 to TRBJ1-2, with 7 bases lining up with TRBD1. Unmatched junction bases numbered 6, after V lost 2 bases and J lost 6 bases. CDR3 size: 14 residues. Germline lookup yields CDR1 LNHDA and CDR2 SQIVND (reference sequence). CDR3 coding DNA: TGTGCCAGTAGTATAAGAGACAGGGCCAATGGCTACACCTTC. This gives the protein CASSIRDRANGYTF.

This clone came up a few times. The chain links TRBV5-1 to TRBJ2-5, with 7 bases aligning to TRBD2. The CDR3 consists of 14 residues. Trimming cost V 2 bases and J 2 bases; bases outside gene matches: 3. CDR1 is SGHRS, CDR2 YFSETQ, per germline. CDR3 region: CASSFGSGQETQYF. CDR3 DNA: TGCGCCAGCAGCTTCGGTAGCGGGCAAGAGACCCAGTACTTC.

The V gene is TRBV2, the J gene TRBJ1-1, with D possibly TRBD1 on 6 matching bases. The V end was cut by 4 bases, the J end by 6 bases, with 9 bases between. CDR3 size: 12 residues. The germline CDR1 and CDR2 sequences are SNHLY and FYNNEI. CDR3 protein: CASSAQGPEAFF. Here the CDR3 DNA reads TGTGCCAGCAGTGCACAGGGACCTGAAGCTTTCTTT.

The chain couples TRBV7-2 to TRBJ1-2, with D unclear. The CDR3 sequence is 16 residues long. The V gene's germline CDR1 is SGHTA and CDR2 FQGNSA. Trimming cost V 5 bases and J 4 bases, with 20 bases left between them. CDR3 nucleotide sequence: TGTGCCAGCAGCCCTACCCCCTCGAAGGTAGGCTATGGCTACACCTTC. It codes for CASSPTPSKVGYGYTF.

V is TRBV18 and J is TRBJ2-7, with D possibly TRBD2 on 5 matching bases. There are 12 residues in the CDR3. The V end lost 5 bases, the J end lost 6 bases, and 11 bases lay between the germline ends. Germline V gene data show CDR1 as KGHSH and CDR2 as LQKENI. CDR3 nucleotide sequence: TGTGCCAGCTCAACTCGGGAAGGCGAGCAGTACTTC. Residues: CASSTREGEQYF.

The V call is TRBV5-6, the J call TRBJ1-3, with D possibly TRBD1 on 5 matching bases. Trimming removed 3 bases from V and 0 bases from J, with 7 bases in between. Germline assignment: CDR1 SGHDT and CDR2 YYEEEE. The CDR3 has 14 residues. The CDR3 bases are TGTGCCAGCAGCTCGGGGCACTCTGGAAACACCATATATTTT. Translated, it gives CASSSGHSGNTIYF.

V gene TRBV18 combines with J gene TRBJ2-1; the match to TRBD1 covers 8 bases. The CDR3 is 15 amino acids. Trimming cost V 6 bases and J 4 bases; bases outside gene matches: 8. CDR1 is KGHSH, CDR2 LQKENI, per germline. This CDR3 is CASSPPGGLYNEQFF. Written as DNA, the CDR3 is TGTGCCAGCTCCCCCCCAGGGGGCTTATACAATGAGCAGTTCTTC.

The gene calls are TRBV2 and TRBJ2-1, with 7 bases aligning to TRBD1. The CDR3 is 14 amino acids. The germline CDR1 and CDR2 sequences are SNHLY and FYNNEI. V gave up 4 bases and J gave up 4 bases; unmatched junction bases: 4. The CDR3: CASSVRQGYNEQFF. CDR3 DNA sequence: TGTGCCAGCAGTGTCCGACAGGGATACAATGAGCAGTTCTTC.

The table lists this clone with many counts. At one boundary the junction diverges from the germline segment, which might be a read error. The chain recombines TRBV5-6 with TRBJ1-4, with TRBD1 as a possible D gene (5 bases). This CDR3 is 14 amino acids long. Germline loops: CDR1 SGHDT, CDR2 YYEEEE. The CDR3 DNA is TGTGCCAGCACCTTGGGGGGACCTAATGAAAAACTGTTTTTT. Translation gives CASTLGGPNEKLFF.

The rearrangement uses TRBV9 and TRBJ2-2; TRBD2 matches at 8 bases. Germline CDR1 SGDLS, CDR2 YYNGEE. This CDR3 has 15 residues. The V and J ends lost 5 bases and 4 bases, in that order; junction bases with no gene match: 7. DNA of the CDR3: TGTGCCAGCAGTGGTAGTAGCGGGGCCACCGGGGAGCTGTTTTTT. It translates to CASSGSSGATGELFF.

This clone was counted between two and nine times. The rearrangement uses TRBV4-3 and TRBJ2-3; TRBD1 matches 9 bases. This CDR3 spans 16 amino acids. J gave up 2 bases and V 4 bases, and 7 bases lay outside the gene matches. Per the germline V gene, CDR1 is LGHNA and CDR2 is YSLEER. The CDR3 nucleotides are TGCGCCAGCAGCCCCCGGACAGGGGCTTCCACAGATACGCAGTATTTT. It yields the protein CASSPRTGASTDTQYF.

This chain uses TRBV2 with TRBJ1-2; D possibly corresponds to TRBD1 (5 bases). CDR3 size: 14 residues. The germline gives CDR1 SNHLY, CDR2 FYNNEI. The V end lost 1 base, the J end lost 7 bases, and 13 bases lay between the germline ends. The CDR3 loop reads CASSEVGAAAGYTF. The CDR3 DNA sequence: TGTGCCAGCAGTGAAGTTGGGGCTGCGGCTGGCTACACCTTC.

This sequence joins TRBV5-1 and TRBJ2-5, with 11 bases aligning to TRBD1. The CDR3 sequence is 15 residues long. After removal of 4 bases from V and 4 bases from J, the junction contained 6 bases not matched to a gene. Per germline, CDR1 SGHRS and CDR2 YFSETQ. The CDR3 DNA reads TGCGCCAGCAGCATAGGGACAGGGGGAGGAGAGACCCAGTACTTC. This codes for CASSIGTGGGETQYF.

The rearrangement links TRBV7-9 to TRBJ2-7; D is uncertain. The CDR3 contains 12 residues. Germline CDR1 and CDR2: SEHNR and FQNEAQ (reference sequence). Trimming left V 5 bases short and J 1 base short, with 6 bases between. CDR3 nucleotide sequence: TGTGCCAGCAGCCCCGGATCCTACGAGCAGTACTTC. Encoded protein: CASSPGSYEQYF.

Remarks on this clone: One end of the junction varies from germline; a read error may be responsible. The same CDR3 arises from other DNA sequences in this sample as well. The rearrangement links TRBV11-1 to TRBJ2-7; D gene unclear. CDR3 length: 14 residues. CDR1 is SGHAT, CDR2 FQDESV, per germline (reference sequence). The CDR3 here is CASSYSQEYYEQYF. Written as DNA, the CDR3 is TGTGCCAGCAGCTACTCACAAGAATACTACGAGCAGTACTTT.

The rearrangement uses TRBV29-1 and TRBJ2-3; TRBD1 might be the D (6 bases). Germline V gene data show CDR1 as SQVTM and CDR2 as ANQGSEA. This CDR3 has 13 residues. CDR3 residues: CSSTGSGTDTQYF. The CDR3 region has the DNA TGCAGTTCTACAGGGTCGGGCACAGATACGCAGTATTTT.

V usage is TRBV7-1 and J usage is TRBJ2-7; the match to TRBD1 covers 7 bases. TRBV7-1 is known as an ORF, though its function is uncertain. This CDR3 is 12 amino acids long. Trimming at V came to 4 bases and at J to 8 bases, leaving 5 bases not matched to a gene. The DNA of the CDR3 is TGTGCCAGCAGCTTCCCGACAGGGAAGCAGTACTTC. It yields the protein CASSFPTGKQYF.

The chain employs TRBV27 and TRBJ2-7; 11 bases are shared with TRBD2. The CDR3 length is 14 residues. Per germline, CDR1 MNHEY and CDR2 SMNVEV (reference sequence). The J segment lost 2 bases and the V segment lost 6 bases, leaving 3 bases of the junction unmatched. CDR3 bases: TGTGCCAGCAGGTTAGCGGGGGGGACCTACGAGCAGTACTTC. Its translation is CASRLAGGTYEQYF.

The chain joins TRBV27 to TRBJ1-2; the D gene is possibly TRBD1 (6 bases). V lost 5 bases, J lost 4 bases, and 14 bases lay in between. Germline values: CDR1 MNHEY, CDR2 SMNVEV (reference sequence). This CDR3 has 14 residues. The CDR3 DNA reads TGTGCCAGCAGTCAGGCAGGGGCGGTCTATGGCTACACCTTC. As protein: CASSQAGAVYGYTF.

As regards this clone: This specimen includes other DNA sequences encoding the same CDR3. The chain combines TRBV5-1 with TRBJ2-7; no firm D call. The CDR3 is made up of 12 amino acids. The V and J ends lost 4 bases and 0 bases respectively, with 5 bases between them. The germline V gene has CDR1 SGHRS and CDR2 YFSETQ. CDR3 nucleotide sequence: TGCGCCAGCAGCCCGAGCTCCTACGAGCAGTACTTC. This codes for CASSPSSYEQYF. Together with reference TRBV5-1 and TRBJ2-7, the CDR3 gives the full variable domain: KAGVTQTPRYLIKTRGQQVTLSCSPISGHRSVSWYQQTPGQGLQFLFEYFSETQRNKGNFPGRFSGRQFSNSRSEMNVSTLELGDSALYLCASSPSSYEQYFGPGTRLTVT.

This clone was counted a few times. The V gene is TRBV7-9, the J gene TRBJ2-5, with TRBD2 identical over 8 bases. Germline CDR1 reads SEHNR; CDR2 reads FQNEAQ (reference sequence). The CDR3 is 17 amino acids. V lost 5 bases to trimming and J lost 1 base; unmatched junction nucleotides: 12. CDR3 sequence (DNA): TGTGCCAGCAGCCTTGGGGTCCGGGAGGGCCCCCAAGAGACCCAGTACTTC. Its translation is CASSLGVREGPQETQYF.

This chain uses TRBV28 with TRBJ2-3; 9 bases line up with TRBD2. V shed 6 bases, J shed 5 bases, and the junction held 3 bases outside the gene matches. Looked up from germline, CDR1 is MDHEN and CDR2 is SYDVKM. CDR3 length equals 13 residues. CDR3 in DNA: TGTGCCAGCAGGGGCGGGGGGGAAGATACGCAGTATTTT. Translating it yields CASRGGGEDTQYF.

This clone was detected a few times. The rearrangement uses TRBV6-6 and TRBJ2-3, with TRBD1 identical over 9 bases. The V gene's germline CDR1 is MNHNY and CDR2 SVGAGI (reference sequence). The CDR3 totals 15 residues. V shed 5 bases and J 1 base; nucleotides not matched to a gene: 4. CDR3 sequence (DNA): TGTGCCAGCAGTAACAGGGGGCGCGGCACAGATACGCAGTATTTT. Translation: CASSNRGRGTDTQYF.

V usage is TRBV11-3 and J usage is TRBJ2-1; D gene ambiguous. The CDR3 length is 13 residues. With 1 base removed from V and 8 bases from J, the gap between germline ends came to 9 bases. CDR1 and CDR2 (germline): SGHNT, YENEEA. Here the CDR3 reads CASSLASTYEQFF. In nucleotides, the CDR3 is TGTGCCAGCAGCTTAGCTAGTACGTATGAGCAGTTCTTC.

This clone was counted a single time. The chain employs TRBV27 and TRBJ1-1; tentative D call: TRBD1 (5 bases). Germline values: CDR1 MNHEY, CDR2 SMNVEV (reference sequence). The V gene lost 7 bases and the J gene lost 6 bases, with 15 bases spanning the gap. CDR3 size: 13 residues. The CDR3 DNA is TGTGCCAGCATCCCCGAGGGGCAAGCTGAAGCTTTCTTT. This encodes CASIPEGQAEAFF.

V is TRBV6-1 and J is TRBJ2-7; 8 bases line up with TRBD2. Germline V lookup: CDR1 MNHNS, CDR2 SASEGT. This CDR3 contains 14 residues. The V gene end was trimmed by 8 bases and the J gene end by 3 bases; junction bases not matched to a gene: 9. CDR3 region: CASGRTSRYYEQYF. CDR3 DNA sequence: TGTGCCAGCGGAAGGACTAGCCGATACTACGAGCAGTACTTC.

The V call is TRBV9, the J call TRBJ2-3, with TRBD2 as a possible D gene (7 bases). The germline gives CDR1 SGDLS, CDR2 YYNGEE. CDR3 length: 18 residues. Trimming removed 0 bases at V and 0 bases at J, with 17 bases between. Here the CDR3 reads CASSVGGGSGTSTDTQYF. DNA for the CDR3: TGTGCCAGCAGCGTAGGAGGGGGGAGCGGGACTAGCACAGATACGCAGTATTTT.

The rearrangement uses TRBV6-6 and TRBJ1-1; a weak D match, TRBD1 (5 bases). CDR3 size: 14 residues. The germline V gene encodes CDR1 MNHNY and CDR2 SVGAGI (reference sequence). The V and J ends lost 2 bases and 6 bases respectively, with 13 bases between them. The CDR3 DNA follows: TGTGCCAGCAGTTACCGGGATCAAGGGGCTGAAGCTTTCTTT. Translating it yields CASSYRDQGAEAFF.